This TCR beta chain was documented in a study of cytomegalovirus exposure and HLA in healthy donors. This CDR3 has 13 residues. The V gene's germline CDR1 is SGHDT and CDR2 YYEEEE. Unmatched junction bases numbered 2, after V lost 3 bases and J lost 6 bases. The PCR used 60 Vbeta and 13 Jbeta primers. Libraries were prepared by immunoSEQ multiplex PCR; TCRdb keeps only in-frame clonotypes and omits some of them. The sample holds some 250,000 clones, around 80% seen once. The sequenced sample was PBMCs. The rearrangement uses TRBV5-6 and TRBJ1-4; 7 bases map to TRBD1. The TCR originated in a woman aged 40 to 55 in good health and CMV-seropositive. The CDR3 spells CASSYGQDEKLFF. The CDR3 coding sequence is TGTGCCAGCAGCTACGGACAGGATGAAAAACTGTTTTTT.